One sample yielded the 7 T cell receptor beta chains listed below, sequenced in a study of T cells in localized non-small cell lung cancer. The repertoire was sequenced with immunoSEQ multiplex PCR; TCRdb's copy has only in-frame clones and lacks some. The sample holds 28,000 or so clones; roughly 90% are singletons and the top ten take more than 6%. The sequencing here drew on peripheral blood, taken before any cancer treatment. The source of these receptors is a male donor aged 60 or over with stage I lung adenocarcinoma.

The chain employs TRBV5-1 and TRBJ2-2; TRBD1 matches 8 bases. The germline CDR1 and CDR2 sequences are SGHRS and YFSETQ. Trimming cost V 4 bases and J 2 bases; bases outside gene matches: 4. CDR3 length equals 15 residues. The CDR3 coding sequence is TGCGCCAGCAGCAAGGGACAGGTCAACACCGGGGAGCTGTTTTTT. Protein product: CASSKGQVNTGELFF.

V gene TRBV9 combines with J gene TRBJ2-7; possibly TRBD1 for D (6 bases). Trimming removed 3 bases from V and 3 bases from J, with 16 bases in between. Germline CDR1 reads SGDLS; CDR2 reads YYNGEE. The CDR3 is made up of 15 amino acids. The CDR3 DNA follows: TGTGCCAGCAGCGCAGAACAGGGACGGAGCTACGAGCAGTACTTC. Its translation: CASSAEQGRSYEQYF. The complete variable domain, with remaining parts taken from reference TRBV9 and TRBJ2-7, reads DSGVTQTPKHLITATGQRVTLRCSPRSGDLSVYWYQQSLDQGLQFLIQYYNGEERAKGNILERFSAQQFPDLHSELNLSSLELGDSALYFCASSAEQGRSYEQYFGPGTRLTVT.

V gene TRBV5-4 combines with J gene TRBJ1-4; 7 bases line up with TRBD1. V lost 4 bases and J lost 4; bases outside the gene matches: 4. The germline V gene has CDR1 SGHNT and CDR2 YYREEE (reference sequence). The CDR3 extends over 14 amino acids. The CDR3 here is CASSAGTDNEKLFF. The CDR3 nucleotides are TGTGCCAGCAGCGCCGGGACAGATAATGAAAAACTGTTTTTT.

The rearrangement uses TRBV18 and TRBJ2-7; TRBD1 aligns across 8 bases. In germline, CDR1 is KGHSH, CDR2 LQKENI. The CDR3 is made up of 15 amino acids. With 2 bases clipped from V and 9 bases from J, the junction kept 12 bases outside the gene matches. The CDR3 DNA sequence: TGTGCCAGCTCACCATCTAAGGGACAGGCTGTCTTGCAGTACTTC. As protein: CASSPSKGQAVLQYF.

This chain connects TRBV5-6 to TRBJ1-5, with 8 bases matching TRBD1. CDR1 and CDR2 from the germline V gene are SGHDT and YYEEEE. Germline trimming cut 9 bases from V and 1 base from J; bases unmatched to any gene: 6. This CDR3 is built from 14 residues. The CDR3 DNA reads TGTGCCACCCCGCGGACAGGGAGCAATCAGCCCCAGCATTTT. It encodes CATPRTGSNQPQHF.

This clone has a handful of counts. The chain recombines TRBV4-3 with TRBJ1-5, with D unresolved. V lost 0 bases to trimming and J lost 2 bases, with 11 bases between them. The CDR3 extends over 16 amino acids. Germline CDR1 and CDR2: LGHNA and YSLEER. The CDR3 sequence is CASSQERSGGNQPQHF. The CDR3 DNA reads as TGCGCCAGCAGCCAAGAGAGATCCGGCGGCAATCAGCCCCAGCATTTT.

The chain recombines TRBV28 with TRBJ1-2; unclear D gene. V was shortened by 5 bases and J by 8 bases, with 15 bases between the two germline ends. CDR1 MDHEN and CDR2 SYDVKM come from the germline V gene. The CDR3 runs 13 residues. For the CDR3, the DNA is TGTGCCAGCAGTCGACCTATATCTATGGGCTACACCTTC. It codes for CASSRPISMGYTF.